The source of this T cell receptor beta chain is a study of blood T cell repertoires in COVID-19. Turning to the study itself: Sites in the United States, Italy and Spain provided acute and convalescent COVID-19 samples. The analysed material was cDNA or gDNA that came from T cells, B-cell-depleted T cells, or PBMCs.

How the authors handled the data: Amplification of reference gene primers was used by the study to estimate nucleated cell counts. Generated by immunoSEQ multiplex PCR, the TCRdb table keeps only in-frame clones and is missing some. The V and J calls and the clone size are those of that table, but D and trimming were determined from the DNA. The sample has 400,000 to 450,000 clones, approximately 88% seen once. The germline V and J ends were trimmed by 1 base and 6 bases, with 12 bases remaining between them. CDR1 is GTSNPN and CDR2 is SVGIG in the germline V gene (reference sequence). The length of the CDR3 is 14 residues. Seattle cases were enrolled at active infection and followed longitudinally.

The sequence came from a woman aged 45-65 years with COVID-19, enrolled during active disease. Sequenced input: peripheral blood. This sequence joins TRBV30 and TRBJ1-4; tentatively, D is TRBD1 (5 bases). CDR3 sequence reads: CAWSEAPGHEKLFF. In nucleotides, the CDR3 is TGTGCCTGGAGTGAAGCCCCAGGGCATGAAAAACTGTTTTTT.